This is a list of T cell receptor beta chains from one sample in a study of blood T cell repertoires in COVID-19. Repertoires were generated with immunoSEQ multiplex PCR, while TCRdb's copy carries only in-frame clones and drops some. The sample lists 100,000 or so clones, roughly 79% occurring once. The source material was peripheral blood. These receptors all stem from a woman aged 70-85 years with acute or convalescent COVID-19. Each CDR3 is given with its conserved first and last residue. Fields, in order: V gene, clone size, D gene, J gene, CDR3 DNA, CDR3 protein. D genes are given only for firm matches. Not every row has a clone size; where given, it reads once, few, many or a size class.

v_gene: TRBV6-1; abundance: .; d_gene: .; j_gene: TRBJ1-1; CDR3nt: TGTGCCAGCAGTGACAGGGGCGCGAACTCCAACACTGAAGCTTTCTTT; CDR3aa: CASSDRGANSNTEAFF
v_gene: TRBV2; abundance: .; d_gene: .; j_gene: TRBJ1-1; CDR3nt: TGTGCCAGCAGTGTGTCAGAAGCGGCCACTGAAGCTTTCTTT; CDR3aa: CASSVSEAATEAFF
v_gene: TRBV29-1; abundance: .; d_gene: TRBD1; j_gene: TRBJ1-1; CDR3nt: TGCAGCGTTGATAGGAGGGACAGGGGTTACGAAGCTTTCTTT; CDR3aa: CSVDRRDRGYEAFF
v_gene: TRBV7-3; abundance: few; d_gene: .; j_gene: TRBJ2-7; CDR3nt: TGTGCCAGCAGCTTAAACAGGGCAACGGGGGAGCAGTACTTC; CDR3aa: CASSLNRATGEQYF
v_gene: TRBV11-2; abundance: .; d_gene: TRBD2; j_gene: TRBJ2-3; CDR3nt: TGTGCCAGCAGCGCGGGGACTAGCTATAGCACAGATACGCAGTATTTT; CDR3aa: CASSAGTSYSTDTQYF
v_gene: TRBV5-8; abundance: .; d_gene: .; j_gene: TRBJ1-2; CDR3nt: TGTGCCAGCAGCCTCATGACTAATGGACTGACTAACTATGGCTACACCTTC; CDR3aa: CASSLMTNGLTNYGYTF
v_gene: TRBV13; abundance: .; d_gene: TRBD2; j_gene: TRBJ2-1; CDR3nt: TGTGCCAGCAGCTTAGCAGTTAGCGGGAGCACCATCTACAATGAGCAGTTCTTC; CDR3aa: CASSLAVSGSTIYNEQFF
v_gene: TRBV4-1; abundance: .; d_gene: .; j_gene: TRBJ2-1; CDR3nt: TGCGCCAGCAGCCAGGACGACAGGTCTGCCTACAATGAGCAGTTCTTC; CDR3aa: CASSQDDRSAYNEQFF
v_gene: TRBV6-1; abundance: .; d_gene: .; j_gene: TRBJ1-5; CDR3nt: TGTGCCAGCAGTGAAGGAGCTTATAGCAATCAGCCCCAGCATTTT; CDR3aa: CASSEGAYSNQPQHF
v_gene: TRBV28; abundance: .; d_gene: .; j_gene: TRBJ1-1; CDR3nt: TGTGCCAGCAGGACAGTGGAGAACACTGAAGCTTTCTTT; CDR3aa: CASRTVENTEAFF
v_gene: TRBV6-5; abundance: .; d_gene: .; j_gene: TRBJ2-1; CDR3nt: TGTGCCACCGCGGGCCTTCAGGCTTCAAATGAGCAGTTCTTC; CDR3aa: CATAGLQASNEQFF
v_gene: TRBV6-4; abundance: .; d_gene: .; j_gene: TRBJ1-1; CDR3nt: TGTGCCAGCTCCCTAACGACAGCGAACACTGAAGCTTTCTTT; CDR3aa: CASSLTTANTEAFF
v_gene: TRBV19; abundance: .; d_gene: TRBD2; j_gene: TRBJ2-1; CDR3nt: TGTGCCAGTAGTATCCGGGGTTCTAGCGGGGGGCGTGACAATGAGCAGTTCTTC; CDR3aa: CASSIRGSSGGRDNEQFF
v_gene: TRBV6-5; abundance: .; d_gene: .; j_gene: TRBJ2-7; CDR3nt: TGTGCCAGCAGCTCCCCCCGTGTCTACGAGCAGTACTTC; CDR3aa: CASSSPRVYEQYF
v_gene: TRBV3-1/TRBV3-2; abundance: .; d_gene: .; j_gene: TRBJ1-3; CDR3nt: TGTGCCAGCAGCCTCCCTCGACGGAGCTCTGGAAACACCATATATTTT; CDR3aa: CASSLPRRSSGNTIYF
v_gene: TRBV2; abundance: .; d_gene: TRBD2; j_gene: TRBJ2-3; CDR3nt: TGTGCCAGCAGATCACCTAGCGGATCACGCACAGATACGCAGTATTTT; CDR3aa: CASRSPSGSRTDTQYF
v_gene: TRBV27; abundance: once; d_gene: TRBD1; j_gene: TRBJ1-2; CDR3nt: TGTGCCAGCAGTTTTAGCCGGACAGGGTACCCCAGTACGGGCTACACCTTC; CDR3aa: CASSFSRTGYPSTGYTF
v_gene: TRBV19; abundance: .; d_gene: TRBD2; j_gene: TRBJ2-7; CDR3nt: TGTGCCAGTAGTACCCCGACTAGCGGGGGTTCCTACGAGCAGTACTTC; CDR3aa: CASSTPTSGGSYEQYF
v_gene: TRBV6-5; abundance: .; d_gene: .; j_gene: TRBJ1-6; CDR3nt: TGTGCCAGCAGTTACAAGGGAGGTAATTCACCCCTCCACTTT; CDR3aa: CASSYKGGNSPLHF
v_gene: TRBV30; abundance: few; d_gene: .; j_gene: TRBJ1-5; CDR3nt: TGTGCCTGGAGTGTTGGCCAGGCGACATCCCAGCCCCAGCATTTT; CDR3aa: CAWSVGQATSQPQHF
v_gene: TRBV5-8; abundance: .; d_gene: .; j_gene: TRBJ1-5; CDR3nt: TGTGCCAGCAGCTTGGGAGGGGGGGATCAGCCCCAGCATTTT; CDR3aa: CASSLGGGDQPQHF
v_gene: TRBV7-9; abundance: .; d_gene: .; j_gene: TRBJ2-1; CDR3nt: TGTGCCAGCAGCGTATACAATGAGCAGTTCTTC; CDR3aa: CASSVYNEQFF
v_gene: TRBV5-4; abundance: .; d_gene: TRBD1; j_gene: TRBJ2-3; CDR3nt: TGTGCCAGCAGCTTGAGAGGGGGCTGGGCAGATACGCAGTATTTT; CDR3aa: CASSLRGGWADTQYF
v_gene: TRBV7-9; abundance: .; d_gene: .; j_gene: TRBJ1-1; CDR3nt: TGTGCCAGCAGCTTAGCGCTACGGGCTGAAGCTTTCTTT; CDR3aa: CASSLALRAEAFF
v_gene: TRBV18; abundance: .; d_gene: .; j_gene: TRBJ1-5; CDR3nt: TGTGCCAGCTCACCAGCAGGGGATCAGCCCCAGCATTTT; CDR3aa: CASSPAGDQPQHF
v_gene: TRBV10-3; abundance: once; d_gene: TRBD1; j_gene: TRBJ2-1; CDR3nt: TGTGCCACCCTCGACGGGACAGGGATATACAATGAGCAGTTCTTC; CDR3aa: CATLDGTGIYNEQFF
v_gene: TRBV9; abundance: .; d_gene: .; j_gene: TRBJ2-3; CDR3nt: TGTGCCAGCAGCGCTCGGGAAGATACGCAGTATTTT; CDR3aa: CASSAREDTQYF
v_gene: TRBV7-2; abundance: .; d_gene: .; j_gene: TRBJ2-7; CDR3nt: TGTGCCAGCAGCTACAGGGCGGGAGAAACCTACGAGCAGTACTTC; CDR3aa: CASSYRAGETYEQYF
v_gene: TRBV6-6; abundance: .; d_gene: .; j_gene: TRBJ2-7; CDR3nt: TGTGCCAGCAGTTCCGGACTAACCTACGAGCAGTACTTC; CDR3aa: CASSSGLTYEQYF
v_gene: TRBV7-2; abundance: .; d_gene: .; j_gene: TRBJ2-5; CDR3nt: TGTGCCAGCAGTTTTGTCCGGGGGAGACAAGAGACCCAGTACTTC; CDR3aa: CASSFVRGRQETQYF
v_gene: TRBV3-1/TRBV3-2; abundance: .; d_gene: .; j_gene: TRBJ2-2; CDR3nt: TGTGCCAGCAGACGTAGGACTGGCACCGGGGAGCTGTTTTTT; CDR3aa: CASRRRTGTGELFF
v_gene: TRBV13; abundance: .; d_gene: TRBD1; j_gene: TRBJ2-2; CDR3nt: TGTGCCAGCAGCTCCCGGGACAGGGTTACCGGGGAGCTGTTTTTT; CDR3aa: CASSSRDRVTGELFF
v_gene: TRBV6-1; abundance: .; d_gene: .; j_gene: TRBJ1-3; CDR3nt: TGTGCCAGCAGTGAAGGACAGATCTCTGGAAACACCATATATTTT; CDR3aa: CASSEGQISGNTIYF
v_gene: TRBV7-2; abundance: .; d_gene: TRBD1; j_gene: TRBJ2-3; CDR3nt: TGTGCCAGCAGGGACAGGGGTGGAAGAGATACGCAGTATTTT; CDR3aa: CASRDRGGRDTQYF
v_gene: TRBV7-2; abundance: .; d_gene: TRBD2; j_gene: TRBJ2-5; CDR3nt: TGTGCCAGCAGCTTAGATGAGCTTCGGCTAGCGGCCAACCAAGAGACCCAGTACTTC; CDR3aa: CASSLDELRLAANQETQYF
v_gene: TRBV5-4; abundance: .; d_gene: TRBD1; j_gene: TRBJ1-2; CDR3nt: TGTGCCAGCAGCTGGCAGGGGGCGCAAGGCTACACCTTC; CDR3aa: CASSWQGAQGYTF
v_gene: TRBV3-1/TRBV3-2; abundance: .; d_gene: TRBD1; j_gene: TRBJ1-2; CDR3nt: TGTGCCAGCAGCCAAGATCGATCAGGGGGCGGCTATGGCTACACCTTC; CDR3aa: CASSQDRSGGGYGYTF
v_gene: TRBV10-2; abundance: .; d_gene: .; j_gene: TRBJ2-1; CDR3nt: TGCGCCAGCAGTGAGTCGTGGAGGGCCAGCTCCTACAATGAGCAGTTCTTC; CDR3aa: CASSESWRASSYNEQFF
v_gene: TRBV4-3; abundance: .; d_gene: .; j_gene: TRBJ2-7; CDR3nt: TGCGCCAGCAGCCAAGATCTTTTCTACGAGCAGTACTTC; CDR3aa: CASSQDLFYEQYF
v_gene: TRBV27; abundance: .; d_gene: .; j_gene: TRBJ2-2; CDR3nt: TGTGCCAGCAGTTATTCCCGACAGACGAACACCGGGGAGCTGTTTTTT; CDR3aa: CASSYSRQTNTGELFF
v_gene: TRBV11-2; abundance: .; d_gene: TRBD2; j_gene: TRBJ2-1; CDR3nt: TGTGCCAGCAGCTTAGAGGGGACTCGGGCTAGCGGGGGGTTCCATGAGCAGTTCTTC; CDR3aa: CASSLEGTRASGGFHEQFF
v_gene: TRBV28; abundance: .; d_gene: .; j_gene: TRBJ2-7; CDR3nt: TGTGCCAGCAGTTACCAGGGATCCAGCTCCTACGAGCAGTACTTC; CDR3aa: CASSYQGSSSYEQYF
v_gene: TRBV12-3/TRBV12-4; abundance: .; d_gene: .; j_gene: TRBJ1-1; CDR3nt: TGTGCCAGCAGTTTTCAGCAGGGGGAAGCTTTCTTT; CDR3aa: CASSFQQGEAFF
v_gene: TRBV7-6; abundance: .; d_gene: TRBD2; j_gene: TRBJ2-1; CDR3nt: TGTGCCAGCAGCTTAGGATCCGCGGGACTAGGAGGTCTGTTCTTC; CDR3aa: CASSLGSAGLGGLFF
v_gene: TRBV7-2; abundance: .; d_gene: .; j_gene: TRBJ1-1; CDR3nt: TGTGCCAGCAGCCCGTCGGGGGGGTTCGTGAACACTGAAGCTTTCTTT; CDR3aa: CASSPSGGFVNTEAFF
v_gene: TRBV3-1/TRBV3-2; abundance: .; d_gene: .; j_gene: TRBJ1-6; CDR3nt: TGTGCCAGCAGCCGTGGGGCGGTAAGCTCCTATAATTCACCCCTCCACTTT; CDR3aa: CASSRGAVSSYNSPLHF
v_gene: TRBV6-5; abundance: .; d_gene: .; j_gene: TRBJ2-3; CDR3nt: TGTGCCAGCATCGGTGTCACAGATACGCAGTATTTT; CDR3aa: CASIGVTDTQYF
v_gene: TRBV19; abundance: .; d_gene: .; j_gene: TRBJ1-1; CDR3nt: TGTGCCAGTAGTGTGACAGTGGACACTGAAGCTTTCTTT; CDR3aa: CASSVTVDTEAFF
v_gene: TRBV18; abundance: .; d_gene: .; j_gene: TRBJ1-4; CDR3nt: TGTGCCAGCTCAGAGGGAACCCCTAATGAAAAACTGTTTTTT; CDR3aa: CASSEGTPNEKLFF
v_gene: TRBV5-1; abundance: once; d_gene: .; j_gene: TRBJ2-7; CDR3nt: TGCGCCAGCAGCTCCTACCAGGGGCCCTACGAGCAGTACTTC; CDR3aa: CASSSYQGPYEQYF
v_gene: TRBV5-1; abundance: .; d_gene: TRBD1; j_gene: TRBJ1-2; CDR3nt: TGCGCCAGCAGCCTGACAGGGGGCCGCTATAACTATGGCTACACCTTC; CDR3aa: CASSLTGGRYNYGYTF
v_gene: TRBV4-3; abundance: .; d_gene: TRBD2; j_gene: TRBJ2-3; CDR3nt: TGCGCCAGCAGCCAAGATCTTACTAGCGGGGGGGCAGATACGCAGTATTTT; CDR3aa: CASSQDLTSGGADTQYF
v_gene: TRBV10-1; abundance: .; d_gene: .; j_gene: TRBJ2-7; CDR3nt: TGCGCCAGCAGGGGGCGGGAATCCTACGAGCAGTACTTC; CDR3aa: CASRGRESYEQYF
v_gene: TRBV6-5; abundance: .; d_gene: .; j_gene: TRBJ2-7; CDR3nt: TGTGCCAGCAGTTCCTCCACTAGCACCTACGAGCAGTACTTC; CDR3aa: CASSSSTSTYEQYF
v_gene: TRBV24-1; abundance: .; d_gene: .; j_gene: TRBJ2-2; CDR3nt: TGTGCCACGGGCGGGGTTTCCGGGGAGCTGTTTTTT; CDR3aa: CATGGVSGELFF
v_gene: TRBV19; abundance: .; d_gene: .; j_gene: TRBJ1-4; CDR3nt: TGTGCCAGTAGTAACGACAGGGAAAAACTGTTTTTT; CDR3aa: CASSNDREKLFF
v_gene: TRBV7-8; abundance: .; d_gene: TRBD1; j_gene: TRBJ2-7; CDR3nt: TGTGCCAGCAGCCCCCTCCCCGGACAGGTCCCCGTCTACGAGCAGTACTTC; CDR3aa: CASSPLPGQVPVYEQYF